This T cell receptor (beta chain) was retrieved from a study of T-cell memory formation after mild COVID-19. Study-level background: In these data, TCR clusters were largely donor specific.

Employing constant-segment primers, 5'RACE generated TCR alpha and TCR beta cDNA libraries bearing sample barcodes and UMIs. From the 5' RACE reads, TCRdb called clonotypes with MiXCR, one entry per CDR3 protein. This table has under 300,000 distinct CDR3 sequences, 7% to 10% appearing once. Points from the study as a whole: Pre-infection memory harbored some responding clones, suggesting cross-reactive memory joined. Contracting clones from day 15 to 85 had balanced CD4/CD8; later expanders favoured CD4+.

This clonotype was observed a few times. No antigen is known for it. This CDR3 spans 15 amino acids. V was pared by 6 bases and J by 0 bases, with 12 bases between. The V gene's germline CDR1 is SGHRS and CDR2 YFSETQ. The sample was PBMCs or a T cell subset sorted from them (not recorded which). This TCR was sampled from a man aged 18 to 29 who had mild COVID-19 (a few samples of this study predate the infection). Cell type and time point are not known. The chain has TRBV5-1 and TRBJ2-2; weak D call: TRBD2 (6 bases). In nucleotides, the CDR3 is TGCGCCAGCAAAACCGGGACTTCGAACACCGGGGAGCTGTTTTTT. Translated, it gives CASKTGTSNTGELFF. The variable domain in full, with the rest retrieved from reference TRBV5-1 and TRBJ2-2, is KAGVTQTPRYLIKTRGQQVTLSCSPISGHRSVSWYQQTPGQGLQFLFEYFSETQRNKGNFPGRFSGRQFSNSRSEMNVSTLELGDSALYLCASKTGTSNTGELFFGEGSRLTVL.